A selection of T cell receptor beta chains follows, all from one sample in a study of cytomegalovirus exposure and HLA in healthy donors. Profiled with immunoSEQ multiplex PCR; TCRdb holds only in-frame clones, not every one. The data show tens of thousands of clones, around 10% seen once. Sequenced sample: PBMCs. The receptor source for this set is a man aged 55-75 years in good health and CMV-seropositive. CDR3s include the opening cysteine and the closing phenylalanine or tryptophan. Each record gives: D gene, clone size, V gene, J gene, CDR3 protein, CDR3 DNA. A D gene is named only where the DNA matches it firmly. Size values are once, few and many counts, or a class for expanded clones, and some rows have none.

>TRBD1|.|TRBV30|TRBJ1-6
CAWGFTGTGENSPLHF
TGTGCCTGGGGATTTACCGGGACAGGGGAAAATTCACCCCTCCACTTT
>.|.|TRBV10-3|TRBJ1-5
CAISESSSEPQHF
TGTGCCATCAGTGAGTCATCTTCGGAGCCCCAGCATTTT
>.|.|TRBV6-1|TRBJ1-3
CASSEAGGHNTIYF
TGTGCCAGCAGTGAAGCAGGGGGTCATAACACCATATATTTT
>TRBD1|.|TRBV27|TRBJ1-1
CASSERQGRLNTEAFF
TGTGCCAGCAGTGAACGACAGGGCCGACTGAACACTGAAGCTTTCTTT
>TRBD1|few|TRBV4-1|TRBJ2-2
CASSQIPGQGSGELFF
TGCGCCAGCAGCCAGATTCCGGGACAGGGATCCGGGGAGCTGTTTTTT
>TRBD1|.|TRBV6-6|TRBJ2-2
CASSLMGQGNTGELFF
TGTGCCAGCAGTTTAATGGGACAGGGGAACACCGGGGAGCTGTTTTTT
>.|.|TRBV5-4|TRBJ2-3
CASSLMESTDTQYF
TGTGCCAGCAGCCTAATGGAGAGCACAGATACGCAGTATTTT
>TRBD2|.|TRBV27|TRBJ2-3
CASTKLAGADTQYF
TGTGCCAGCACCAAACTAGCGGGAGCAGATACGCAGTATTTT
>TRBD2|few|TRBV5-4|TRBJ2-2
CASSWGLADTGELFF
TGTGCCAGCAGCTGGGGACTAGCGGATACCGGGGAGCTGTTTTTT
>TRBD2|.|TRBV10-1|TRBJ2-1
CASSETSGGPNEQFF
TGCGCCAGCAGTGAAACTAGCGGGGGGCCCAATGAGCAGTTCTTC
>TRBD1|few|TRBV14|TRBJ1-1
CASAQGLTEAFF
TGTGCCAGCGCACAGGGGTTAACTGAAGCTTTCTTT
>TRBD1|.|TRBV7-2|TRBJ2-1
CASSRQGVNEQFF
TGTGCCAGCAGCCGACAGGGGGTAAATGAGCAGTTCTTC
>.|few|TRBV7-3|TRBJ1-1
CASSLGQGTEAFF
TGTGCCAGCAGCTTAGGGCAGGGCACTGAAGCTTTCTTT
>TRBD2|few|TRBV6-5|TRBJ2-5
CASSNLAGWQETQYF
TGTGCCAGCAGTAACCTAGCGGGGTGGCAAGAGACCCAGTACTTC
>.|few|TRBV30|TRBJ1-1
CAWSIGTRGPEAFF
TGTGCCTGGAGCATAGGGACTAGAGGACCTGAAGCTTTCTTT
>.|.|TRBV29-1|TRBJ2-3
CSAQREDTQYF
TGCAGCGCCCAGAGGGAAGATACGCAGTATTTT
>.|.|TRBV10-3|TRBJ1-3
CAISVAGLIASGNTIYF
TGTGCCATCAGTGTGGCCGGACTGATTGCGTCTGGAAACACCATATATTTT
>TRBD1|.|TRBV7-9|TRBJ1-2
CASSLAGGADGYTF
TGTGCCAGCAGCTTAGCAGGGGGCGCCGACGGCTACACCTTC
>.|many|TRBV6-4|TRBJ2-3
CASSVTKEGTQYF
TGTGCCAGCAGTGTAACTAAGGAGGGTACGCAGTATTTT
>.|.|TRBV10-1|TRBJ2-7
CASSDIYEQYF
TGCGCCAGCAGTGATATCTACGAGCAGTACTTC
>.|.|TRBV28|TRBJ1-5
CALGGANQPQHF
TGTGCCCTGGGGGGGGCAAATCAGCCCCAGCATTTT
>TRBD1|few|TRBV4-2|TRBJ2-1
CASSQERQGVRSEQFF
TGTGCCAGCAGCCAAGAGAGACAGGGGGTAAGAAGTGAGCAGTTCTTC
>.|.|TRBV5-4|TRBJ1-1
CASSREMGGRGPEAFF
TGTGCCAGCAGCAGAGAAATGGGGGGACGAGGCCCTGAAGCTTTCTTT
>.|few|TRBV7-3|TRBJ1-1
CASSATGGGESEAFF
TGTGCCAGCAGCGCGACGGGAGGTGGGGAGTCTGAAGCTTTCTTT
>.|once|TRBV6-1|TRBJ2-3
CASSERKTLGTDTQYF
TGTGCCAGCAGTGAACGAAAGACACTGGGCACAGATACGCAGTATTTT
>TRBD1|few|TRBV7-3|TRBJ2-1
CASSTRTGGNEQFF
TGTGCCAGCAGCACCCGGACAGGGGGAAATGAGCAGTTCTTC
>.|.|TRBV6-5|TRBJ2-5
CASSYSGAQETQYF
TGTGCCAGCAGTTACTCGGGCGCCCAAGAGACCCAGTACTTC
>.|few|TRBV19|TRBJ1-5
CASRGSGSNQPQHF
TGTGCCAGTAGGGGGTCAGGGAGCAATCAGCCCCAGCATTTT
>TRBD1|.|TRBV6-5|TRBJ1-3
CASRGTAWGNTIYF
TGTGCCAGCAGGGGGACAGCATGGGGAAACACCATATATTTT
>.|.|TRBV30|TRBJ2-5
CAWSHRETQYF
TGTGCCTGGAGCCATCGGGAGACCCAGTACTTC
>.|few|TRBV11-2|TRBJ1-1
CASSLALRNTEAFF
TGTGCCAGCAGCTTAGCCCTGAGGAACACTGAAGCTTTCTTT
>.|few|TRBV10-1|TRBJ2-1
CASSPYRETYNEQFF
TGCGCCAGCAGCCCATACCGGGAAACCTACAATGAGCAGTTCTTC
>TRBD1|.|TRBV11-2|TRBJ1-2
CASRLTGTGDGYTF
TGTGCCAGCAGATTGACCGGGACAGGGGATGGCTACACCTTC
>.|few|TRBV4-1|TRBJ2-1
CASSQLEGTLYNEQFF
TGCGCCAGCAGCCAACTTGAGGGGACTCTGTACAATGAGCAGTTCTTC
>TRBD1|.|TRBV10-3|TRBJ2-4
CATRQGAGNIQYF
TGTGCCACTCGACAGGGGGCGGGGAACATTCAGTACTTC